This T cell receptor (beta chain) is drawn from a study of blood T cell repertoires in COVID-19. The overall study: In each case, the material was cDNA or gDNA derived from T cells, B-cell-depleted T cells, or PBMCs.

Germline V gene sequence: CDR1 SGHAT, CDR2 FQNNGV. The V and J ends lost 1 base and 2 bases respectively, with 12 bases between them. The CDR3 sequence is 16 residues long. The repertoire was sequenced with immunoSEQ multiplex PCR; TCRdb's copy has only in-frame clones and lacks some. The sample lists 120,000 to 150,000 clones, about nine tenths occurring once. The clonotype originates from a man aged 50-59 years with active or convalescent COVID-19. The sequenced sample consisted of peripheral blood. This chain links TRBV11-2 with TRBJ2-1; D is undetermined. CDR3 protein: CASSLGRGVTYNEQFF. CDR3 coding DNA: TGTGCCAGCAGCTTAGGACGCGGAGTTACCTACAATGAGCAGTTCTTC.